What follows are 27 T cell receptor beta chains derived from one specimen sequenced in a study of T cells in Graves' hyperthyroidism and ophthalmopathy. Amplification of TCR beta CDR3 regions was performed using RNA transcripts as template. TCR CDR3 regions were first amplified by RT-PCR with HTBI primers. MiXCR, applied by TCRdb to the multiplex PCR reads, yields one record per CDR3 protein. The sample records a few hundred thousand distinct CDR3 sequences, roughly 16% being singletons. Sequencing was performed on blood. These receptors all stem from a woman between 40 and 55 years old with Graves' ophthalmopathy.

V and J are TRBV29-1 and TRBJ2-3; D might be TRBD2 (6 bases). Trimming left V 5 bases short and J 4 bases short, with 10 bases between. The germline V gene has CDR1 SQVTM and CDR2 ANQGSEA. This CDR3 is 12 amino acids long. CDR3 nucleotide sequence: TGCAGCGTTAGTAGGGAGGCAGATACGCAGTATTTT. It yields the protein CSVSREADTQYF.

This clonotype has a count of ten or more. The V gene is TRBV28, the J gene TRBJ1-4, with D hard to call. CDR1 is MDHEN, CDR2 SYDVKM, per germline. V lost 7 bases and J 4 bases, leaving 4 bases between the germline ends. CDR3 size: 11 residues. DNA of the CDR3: TGTGCCAGCACGAGTAATGAAAAACTGTTTTTT. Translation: CASTSNEKLFF.

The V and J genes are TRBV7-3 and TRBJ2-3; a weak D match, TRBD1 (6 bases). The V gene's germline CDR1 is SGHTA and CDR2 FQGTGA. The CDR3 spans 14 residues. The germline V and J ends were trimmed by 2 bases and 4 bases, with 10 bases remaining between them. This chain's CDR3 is CASSLVQGPDTQYF. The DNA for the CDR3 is TGTGCCAGCAGCTTAGTACAGGGCCCAGATACGCAGTATTTT.

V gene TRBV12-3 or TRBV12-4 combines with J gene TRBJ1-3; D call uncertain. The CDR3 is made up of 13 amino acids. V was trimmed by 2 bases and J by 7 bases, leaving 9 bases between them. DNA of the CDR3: TGTGCCAGCAGTTTAAATCAGGCCAACACCATATATTTT. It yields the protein CASSLNQANTIYF.

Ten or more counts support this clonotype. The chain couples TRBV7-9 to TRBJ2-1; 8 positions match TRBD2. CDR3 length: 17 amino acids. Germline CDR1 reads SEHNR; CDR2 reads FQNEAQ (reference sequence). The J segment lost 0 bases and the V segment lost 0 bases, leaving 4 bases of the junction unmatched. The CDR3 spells CASSLASGTSSYNEQFF. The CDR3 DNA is TGTGCCAGCAGCTTAGCGTCCGGGACTAGCTCCTACAATGAGCAGTTCTTC.

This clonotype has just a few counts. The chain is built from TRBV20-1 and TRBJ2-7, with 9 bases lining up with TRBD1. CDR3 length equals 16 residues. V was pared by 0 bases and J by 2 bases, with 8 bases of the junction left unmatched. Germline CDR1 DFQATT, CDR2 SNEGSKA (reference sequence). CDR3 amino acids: CSARDPGTGMTYEQYF. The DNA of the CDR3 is TGCAGTGCTAGAGATCCCGGGACAGGGATGACCTACGAGCAGTACTTC.

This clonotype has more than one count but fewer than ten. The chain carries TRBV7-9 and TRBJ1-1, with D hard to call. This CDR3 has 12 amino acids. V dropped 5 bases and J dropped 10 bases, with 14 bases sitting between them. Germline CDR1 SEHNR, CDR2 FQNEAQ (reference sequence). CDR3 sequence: CASSPTRNAAFF. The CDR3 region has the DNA TGTGCCAGCAGCCCTACACGAAATGCAGCTTTCTTT.

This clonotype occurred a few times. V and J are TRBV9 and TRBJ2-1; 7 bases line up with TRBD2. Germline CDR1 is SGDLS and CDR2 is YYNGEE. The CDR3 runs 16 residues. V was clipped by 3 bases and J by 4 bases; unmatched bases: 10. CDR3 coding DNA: TGTGCCAGCAGCGCTCGTGCGGGGGTGGGGTACAATGAGCAGTTCTTC. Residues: CASSARAGVGYNEQFF.

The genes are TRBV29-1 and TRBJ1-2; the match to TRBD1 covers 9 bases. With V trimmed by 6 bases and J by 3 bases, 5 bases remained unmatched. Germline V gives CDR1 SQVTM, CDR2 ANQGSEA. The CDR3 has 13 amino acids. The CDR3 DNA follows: TGCAGCGTGAGGGGACAGGGACACTATGGCTACACCTTC. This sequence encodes CSVRGQGHYGYTF.

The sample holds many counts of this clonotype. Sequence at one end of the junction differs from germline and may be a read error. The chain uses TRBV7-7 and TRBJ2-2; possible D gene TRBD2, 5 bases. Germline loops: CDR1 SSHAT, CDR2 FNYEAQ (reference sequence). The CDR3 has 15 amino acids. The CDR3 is CASSLALGDTGELFF. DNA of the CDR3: TGTGCTAGCAGCTTAGCGCTGGGAGACACCGGGGAGCTGTTTTTT.

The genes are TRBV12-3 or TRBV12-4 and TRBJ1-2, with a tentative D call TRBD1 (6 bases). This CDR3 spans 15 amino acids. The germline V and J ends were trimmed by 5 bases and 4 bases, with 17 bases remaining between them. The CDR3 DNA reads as TGTGCCAGCAGTCCAACCCAGGACAGTCTCTATGGCTACACCTTC. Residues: CASSPTQDSLYGYTF.

CDR3 sequence: CASSLVLAGHNSYNEQFF. CDR3 coding DNA: TGTGCCAGCAGCTTAGTGTTAGCGGGACACAACTCCTACAATGAGCAGTTCTTC. V usage is TRBV11-2 and J usage is TRBJ2-1; 8 bases map to TRBD2. Trimming removed 1 base from V and 0 bases from J; junction bases left unmatched: 8. From germline, CDR1 is SGHAT and CDR2 FQNNGV. The CDR3 has 18 amino acids.

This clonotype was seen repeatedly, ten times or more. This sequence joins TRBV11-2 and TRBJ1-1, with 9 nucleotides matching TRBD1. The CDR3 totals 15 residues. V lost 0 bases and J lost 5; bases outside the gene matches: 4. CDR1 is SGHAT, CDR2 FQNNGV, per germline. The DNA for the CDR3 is TGTGCCAGCAGCTTAGACGGGACAGGGATTACTGAAGCTTTCTTT. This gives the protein CASSLDGTGITEAFF.

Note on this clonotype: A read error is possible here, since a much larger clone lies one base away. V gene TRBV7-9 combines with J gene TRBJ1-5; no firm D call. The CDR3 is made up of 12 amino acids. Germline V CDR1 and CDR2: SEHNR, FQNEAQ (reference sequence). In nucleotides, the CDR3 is TGTGTCAGCAGCTTAGGAGAACAGCCCCAGCATTTT. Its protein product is CVSSLGEQPQHF.

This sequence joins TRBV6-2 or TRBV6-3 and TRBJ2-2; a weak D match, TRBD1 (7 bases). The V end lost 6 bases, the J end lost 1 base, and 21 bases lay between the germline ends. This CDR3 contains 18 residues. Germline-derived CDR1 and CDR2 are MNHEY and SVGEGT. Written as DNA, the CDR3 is TGTGCCAGCAGGCACAGGGGCCTTCGGGGGAGGAACACCGGGGAGCTGTTTTTT. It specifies CASRHRGLRGRNTGELFF.

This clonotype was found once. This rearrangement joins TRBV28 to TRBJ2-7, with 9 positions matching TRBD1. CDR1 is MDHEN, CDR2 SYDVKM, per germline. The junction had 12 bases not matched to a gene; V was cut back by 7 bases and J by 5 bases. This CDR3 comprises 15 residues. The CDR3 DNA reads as TGTGCCAGCACCAAACCACAGGGGGCGCGCGACGAGCAGTACTTC. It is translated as CASTKPQGARDEQYF.

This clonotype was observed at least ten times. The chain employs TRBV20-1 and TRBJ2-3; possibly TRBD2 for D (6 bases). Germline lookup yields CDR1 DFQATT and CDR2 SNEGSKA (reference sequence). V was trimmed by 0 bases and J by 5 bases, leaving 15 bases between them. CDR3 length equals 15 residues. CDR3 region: CSARDWKASVDTQYF. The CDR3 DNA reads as TGCAGTGCTAGAGATTGGAAGGCTAGCGTAGATACGCAGTATTTT.

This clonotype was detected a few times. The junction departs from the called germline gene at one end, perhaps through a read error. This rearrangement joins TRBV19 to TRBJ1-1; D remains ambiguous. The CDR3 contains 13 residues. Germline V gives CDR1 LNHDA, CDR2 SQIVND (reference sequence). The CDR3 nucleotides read TGTGCCACTAAAGACGATGTGAACACTGAAGCCTTCTTT. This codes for CATKDDVNTEAFF.

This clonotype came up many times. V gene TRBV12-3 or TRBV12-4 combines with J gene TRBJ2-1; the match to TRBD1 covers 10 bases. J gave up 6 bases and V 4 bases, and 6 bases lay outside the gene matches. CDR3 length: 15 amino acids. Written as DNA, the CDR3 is TGTGCCAGCAGTTCAAGACAGGGGGCCTTCAATGAGCAGTTCTTC. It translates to CASSSRQGAFNEQFF.

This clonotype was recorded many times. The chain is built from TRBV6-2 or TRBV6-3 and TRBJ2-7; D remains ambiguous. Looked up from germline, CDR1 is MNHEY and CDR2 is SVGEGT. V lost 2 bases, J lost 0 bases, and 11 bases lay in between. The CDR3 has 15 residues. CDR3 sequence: CASSYGSSYSYEQYF. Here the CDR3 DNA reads TGTGCCAGCAGTTACGGCAGCTCTTACTCCTACGAGCAGTACTTC.

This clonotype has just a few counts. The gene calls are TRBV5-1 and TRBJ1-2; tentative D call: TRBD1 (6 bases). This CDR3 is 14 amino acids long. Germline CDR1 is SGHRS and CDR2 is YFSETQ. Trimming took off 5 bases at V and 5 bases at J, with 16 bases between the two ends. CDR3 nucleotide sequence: TGCGCCAGCAGGTTACCGGGACAAGATTATGGCTACACCTTC. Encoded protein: CASRLPGQDYGYTF.

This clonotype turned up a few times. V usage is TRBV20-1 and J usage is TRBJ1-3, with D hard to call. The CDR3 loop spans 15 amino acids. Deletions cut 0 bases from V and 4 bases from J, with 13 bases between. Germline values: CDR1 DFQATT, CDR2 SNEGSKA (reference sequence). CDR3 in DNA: TGCAGTGCTAGAGATGCAGTCCTGGGGGGAAACACCATATATTTT. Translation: CSARDAVLGGNTIYF.

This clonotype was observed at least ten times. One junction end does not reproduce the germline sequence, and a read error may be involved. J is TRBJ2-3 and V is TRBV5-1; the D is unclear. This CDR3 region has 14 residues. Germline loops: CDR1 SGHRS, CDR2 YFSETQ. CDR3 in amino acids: CASSLGRGTDTQYF. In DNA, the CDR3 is TGTGCCAGCAGCTTAGGTCGGGGCACAGATACGCAGTATTTT.

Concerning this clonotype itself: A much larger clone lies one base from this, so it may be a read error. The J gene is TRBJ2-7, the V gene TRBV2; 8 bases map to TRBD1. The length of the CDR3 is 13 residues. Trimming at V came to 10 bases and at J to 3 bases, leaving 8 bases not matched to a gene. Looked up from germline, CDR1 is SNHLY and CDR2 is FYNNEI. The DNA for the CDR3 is TGTGCCAACAGGGGGGATGGGAGCTACGAGCAGTACTTC. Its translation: CANRGDGSYEQYF.

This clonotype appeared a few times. The CDR3 DNA sequence: TGCGCCAGCAGCGCACGCAGGTCCCCCACCGGGGAGCTGTTTTTT. Its translation is CASSARRSPTGELFF. The chain has TRBV10-1 and TRBJ2-2; D is uncertain. Trimming left V 6 bases short and J 4 bases short, with 15 bases between. The V gene's germline CDR1 is WNHNN and CDR2 SYGVQD (reference sequence). The CDR3 is 15 amino acids.

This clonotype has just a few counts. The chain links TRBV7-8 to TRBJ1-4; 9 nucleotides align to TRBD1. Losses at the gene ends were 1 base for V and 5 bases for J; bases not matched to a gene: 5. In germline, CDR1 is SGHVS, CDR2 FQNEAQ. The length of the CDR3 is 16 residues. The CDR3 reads CASSLGRGTGNEKLFF. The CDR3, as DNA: TGTGCCAGCAGCTTAGGGCGTGGGACAGGGAATGAAAAACTGTTTTTT. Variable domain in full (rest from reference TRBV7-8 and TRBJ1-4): GAGVSQSPRYKVAKRGQDVALRCDPISGHVSLFWYQQALGQGPEFLTYFQNEAQLDKSGLPSDRFFAERPEGSVSTLKIQRTQQEDSAVYLCASSLGRGTGNEKLFFGSGTQLSVL.

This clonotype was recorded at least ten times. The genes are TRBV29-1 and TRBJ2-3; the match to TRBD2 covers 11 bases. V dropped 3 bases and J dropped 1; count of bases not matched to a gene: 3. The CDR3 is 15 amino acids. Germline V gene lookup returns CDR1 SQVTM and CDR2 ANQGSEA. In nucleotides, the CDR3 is TGCAGCGTTGAGGGGACTAGCGGCCGCACAGATACGCAGTATTTT. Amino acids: CSVEGTSGRTDTQYF.